The clone carrying this T cell receptor (beta chain) has only a few counts. No antigen is known for it. The sample belongs to a study of T cell responses to AZD1222 COVID-19 vaccine. Study overall: Samples with a second dose at about 4 or about 12 weeks were pooled together.

Assay used: immunoSEQ multiplex PCR; TCRdb lists only in-frame clones, some missing. The top ten clones hold 15% to 20% of a sample with under 75,000 clones, less than 90% of them seen once. Germline V gene sequence: CDR1 MGHRA, CDR2 YSYEKL. This CDR3 has 13 residues. Trimming removed 1 base at V and 5 bases at J, with 8 bases between. Findings and caveats of the study: Mostly white British, mostly female donors; authors suggested clonal diversity may be underestimated.

The chain uses TRBV4-1 and TRBJ2-5; D remains unclear. This specimen was peripheral blood, taken on day 0 of AZD1222 vaccination. The clonotype was recovered from an adult in good health. As DNA, the CDR3 is TGCGCCAGCAGCCAAGGTGTTCCCGAGACCCAGTACTTC. Amino acid sequence: CASSQGVPETQYF.